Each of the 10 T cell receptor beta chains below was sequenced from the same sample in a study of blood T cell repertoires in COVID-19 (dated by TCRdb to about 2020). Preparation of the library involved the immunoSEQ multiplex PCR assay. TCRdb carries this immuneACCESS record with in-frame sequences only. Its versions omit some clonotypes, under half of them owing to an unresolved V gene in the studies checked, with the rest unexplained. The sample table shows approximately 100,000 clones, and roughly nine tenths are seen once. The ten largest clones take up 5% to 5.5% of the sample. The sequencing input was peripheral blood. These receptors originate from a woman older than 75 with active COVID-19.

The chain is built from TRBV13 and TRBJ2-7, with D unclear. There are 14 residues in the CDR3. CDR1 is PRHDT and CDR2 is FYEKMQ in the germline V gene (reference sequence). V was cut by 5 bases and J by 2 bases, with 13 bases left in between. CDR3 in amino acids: CASSPLQYTYEQYF. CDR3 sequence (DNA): TGTGCCAGCAGCCCCCTACAGTATACCTACGAGCAGTACTTC.

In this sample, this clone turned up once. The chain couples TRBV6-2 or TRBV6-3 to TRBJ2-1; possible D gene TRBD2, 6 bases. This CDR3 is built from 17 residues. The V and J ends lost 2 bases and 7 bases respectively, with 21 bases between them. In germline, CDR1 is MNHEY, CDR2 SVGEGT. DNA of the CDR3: TGTGCCAGCAGTTACCTTTACGGGGCAGGACTATGGAATGAGCAGTTCTTC. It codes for CASSYLYGAGLWNEQFF.

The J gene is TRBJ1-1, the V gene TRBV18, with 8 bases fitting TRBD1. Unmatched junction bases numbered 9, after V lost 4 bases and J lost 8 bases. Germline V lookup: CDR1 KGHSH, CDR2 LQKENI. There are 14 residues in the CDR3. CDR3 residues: CASSLLDRGYEAFF. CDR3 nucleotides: TGTGCCAGCTCACTTCTAGACAGGGGCTACGAAGCTTTCTTT.

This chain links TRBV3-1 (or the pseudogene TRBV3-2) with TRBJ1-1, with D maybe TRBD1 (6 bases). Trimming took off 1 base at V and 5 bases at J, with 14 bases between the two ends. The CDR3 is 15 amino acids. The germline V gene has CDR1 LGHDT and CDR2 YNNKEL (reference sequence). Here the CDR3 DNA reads TGTGCCAGCAGCCAAGGGGAACTACAGGGAACTGAAGCTTTCTTT. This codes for CASSQGELQGTEAFF.

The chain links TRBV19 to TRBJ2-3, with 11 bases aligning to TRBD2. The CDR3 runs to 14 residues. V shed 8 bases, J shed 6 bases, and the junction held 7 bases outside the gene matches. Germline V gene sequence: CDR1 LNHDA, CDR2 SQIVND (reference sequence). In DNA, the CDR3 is TGTGCCAGTCTACCTAGCGGGAGGAATGATACGCAGTATTTT. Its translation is CASLPSGRNDTQYF.

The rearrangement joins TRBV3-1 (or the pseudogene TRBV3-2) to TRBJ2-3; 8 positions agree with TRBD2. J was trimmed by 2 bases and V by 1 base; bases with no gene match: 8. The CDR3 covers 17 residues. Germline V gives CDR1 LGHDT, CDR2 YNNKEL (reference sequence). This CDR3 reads CASSQVPGRAFTDTQYF. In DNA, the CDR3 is TGTGCCAGCAGCCAAGTCCCCGGGAGGGCCTTCACAGATACGCAGTATTTT.

DNA of the CDR3: TGTGCCACCAGCAGAGCCGGGAGCGTGGGTTATGGCTACACCTTC. This codes for CATSRAGSVGYGYTF. This chain uses TRBV15 with TRBJ1-2; D not certain. The CDR3 is 15 amino acids. Germline CDR1 LNHNV, CDR2 YYDKDF (reference sequence). V shed 1 base and J shed 5 bases, with 14 bases lying between them.

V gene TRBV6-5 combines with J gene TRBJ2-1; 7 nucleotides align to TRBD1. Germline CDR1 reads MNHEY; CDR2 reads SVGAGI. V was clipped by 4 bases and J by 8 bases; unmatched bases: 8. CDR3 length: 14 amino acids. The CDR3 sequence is CASSWGTAFDEQFF. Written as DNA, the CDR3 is TGTGCCAGCAGTTGGGGGACAGCCTTCGATGAGCAGTTCTTC.

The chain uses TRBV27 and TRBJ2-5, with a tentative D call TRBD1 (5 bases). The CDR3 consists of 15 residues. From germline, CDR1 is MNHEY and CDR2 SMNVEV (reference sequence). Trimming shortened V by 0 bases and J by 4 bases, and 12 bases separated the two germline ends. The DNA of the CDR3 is TGTGCCAGCAGTTTATCCCAGGGTAGACGAGAGACCCAGTACTTC. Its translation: CASSLSQGRRETQYF.

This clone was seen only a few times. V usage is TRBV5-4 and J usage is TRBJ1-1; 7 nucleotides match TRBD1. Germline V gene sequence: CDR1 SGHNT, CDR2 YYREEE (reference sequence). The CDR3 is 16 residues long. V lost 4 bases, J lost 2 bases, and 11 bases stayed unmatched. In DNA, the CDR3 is TGTGCCAGCAGCATCAACCGACAGGGAATAAACACTGAAGCTTTCTTT. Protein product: CASSINRQGINTEAFF.